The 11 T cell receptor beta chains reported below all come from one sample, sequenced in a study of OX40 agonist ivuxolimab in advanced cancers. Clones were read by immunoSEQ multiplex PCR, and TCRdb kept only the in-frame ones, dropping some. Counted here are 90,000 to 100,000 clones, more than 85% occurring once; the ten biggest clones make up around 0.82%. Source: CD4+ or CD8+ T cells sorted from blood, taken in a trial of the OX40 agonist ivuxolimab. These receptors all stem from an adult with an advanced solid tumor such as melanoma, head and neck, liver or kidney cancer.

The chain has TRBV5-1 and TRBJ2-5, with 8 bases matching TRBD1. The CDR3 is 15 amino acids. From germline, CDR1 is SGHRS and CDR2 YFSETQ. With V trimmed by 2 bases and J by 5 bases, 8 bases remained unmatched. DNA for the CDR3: TGCGCCAGCAGCTTCTCTCAGGGGGCGGGGGAGACCCAGTACTTC. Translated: CASSFSQGAGETQYF.

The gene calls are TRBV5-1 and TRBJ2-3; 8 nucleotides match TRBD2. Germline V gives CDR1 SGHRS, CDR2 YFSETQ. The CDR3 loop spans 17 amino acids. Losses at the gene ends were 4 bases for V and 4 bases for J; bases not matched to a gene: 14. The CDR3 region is CASSPGSGLAVSDTQYF. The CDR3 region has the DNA TGCGCCAGCAGCCCCGGGAGCGGACTAGCAGTTTCAGATACGCAGTATTTT.

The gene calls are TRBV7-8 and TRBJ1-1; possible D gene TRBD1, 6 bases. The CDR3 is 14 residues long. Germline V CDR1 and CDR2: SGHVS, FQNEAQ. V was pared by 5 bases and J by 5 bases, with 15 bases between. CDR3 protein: CASSRQQGRTEAFF. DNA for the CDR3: TGTGCCAGCAGCCGACAGCAGGGGAGGACTGAAGCTTTCTTT.

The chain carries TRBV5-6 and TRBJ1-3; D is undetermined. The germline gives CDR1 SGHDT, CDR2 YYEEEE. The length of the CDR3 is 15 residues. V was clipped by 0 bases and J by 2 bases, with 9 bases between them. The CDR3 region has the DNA TGTGCCAGCAGCTTGGGTTGGGAGACTGGAAACACCATATATTTT. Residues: CASSLGWETGNTIYF.

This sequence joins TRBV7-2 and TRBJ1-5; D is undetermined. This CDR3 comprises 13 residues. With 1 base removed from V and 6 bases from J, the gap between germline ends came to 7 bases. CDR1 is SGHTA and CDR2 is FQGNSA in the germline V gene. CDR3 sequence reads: CASSLDPGQPQHF. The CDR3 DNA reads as TGTGCCAGCAGCTTAGACCCGGGTCAGCCCCAGCATTTT.

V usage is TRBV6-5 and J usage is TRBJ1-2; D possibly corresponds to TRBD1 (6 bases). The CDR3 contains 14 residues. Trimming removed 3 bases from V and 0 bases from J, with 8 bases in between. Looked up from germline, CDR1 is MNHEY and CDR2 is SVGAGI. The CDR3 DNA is TGTGCCAGCAGTTATGGGACATCTAACTATGGCTACACCTTC. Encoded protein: CASSYGTSNYGYTF.

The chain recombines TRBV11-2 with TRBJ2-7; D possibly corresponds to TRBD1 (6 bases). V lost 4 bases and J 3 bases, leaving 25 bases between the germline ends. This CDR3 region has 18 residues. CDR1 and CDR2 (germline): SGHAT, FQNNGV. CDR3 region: CASSSTRHDGQWNYEQYV. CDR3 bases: TGTGCCAGCAGCTCCACGAGGCACGATGGACAGTGGAACTACGAGCAGTACGTC.

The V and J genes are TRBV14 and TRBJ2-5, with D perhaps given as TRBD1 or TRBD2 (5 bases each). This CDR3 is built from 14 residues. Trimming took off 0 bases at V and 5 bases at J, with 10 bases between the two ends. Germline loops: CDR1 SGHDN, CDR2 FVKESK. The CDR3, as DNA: TGTGCCAGCAGCCAAGAGGGGGAGTTGGAGACCCAGTACTTC. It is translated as CASSQEGELETQYF.

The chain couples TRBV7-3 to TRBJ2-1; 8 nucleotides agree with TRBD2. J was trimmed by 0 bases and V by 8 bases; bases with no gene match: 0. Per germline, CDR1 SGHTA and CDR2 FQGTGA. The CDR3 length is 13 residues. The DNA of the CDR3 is TGTGCCAGCGGGACTAGCTCCTACAATGAGCAGTTCTTC. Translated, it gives CASGTSSYNEQFF.

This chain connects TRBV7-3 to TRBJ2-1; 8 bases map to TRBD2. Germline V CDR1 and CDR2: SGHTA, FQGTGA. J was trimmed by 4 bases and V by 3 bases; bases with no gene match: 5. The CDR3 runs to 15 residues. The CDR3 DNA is TGTGCCAGCAGCTTCGGGGTAGCGGGGTACAATGAGCAGTTCTTC. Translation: CASSFGVAGYNEQFF.

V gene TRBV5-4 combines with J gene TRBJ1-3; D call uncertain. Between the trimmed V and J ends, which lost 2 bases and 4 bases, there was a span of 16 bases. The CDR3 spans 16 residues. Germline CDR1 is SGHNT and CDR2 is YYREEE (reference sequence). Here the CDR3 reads CASSFDPTAGGNTIYF. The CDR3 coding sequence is TGTGCCAGCAGCTTTGACCCTACCGCGGGCGGAAACACCATATATTTT.